The TCR beta chain under discussion was sequenced for a study of T cell responses to AZD1222 COVID-19 vaccine. A remark on this clone: Its specificity is not known.

The study, taken as a whole, reports: Clonal diversity may have been underestimated in mostly white British donors. Baseline seropositives among AZD1222 recipients totaled only five to seven.

Produced via immunoSEQ multiplex PCR; TCRdb's table is partial and in-frame only. The profile shows 100,000 to 150,000 clones, 85% to 95% of them singletons. The CDR3 sequence is 16 residues long. Germline CDR1 is SGHVS and CDR2 is FNYEAQ. Trimming left V 0 bases short and J 5 bases short, with 11 bases between. The genes are TRBV7-6 and TRBJ1-6; D perhaps matches TRBD1 (5 bases). The specimen was peripheral blood, collected on day 0 of AZD1222 vaccination. The source of this sequence is an adult in good health. The chain's CDR3 is CASSLAQPDNNSPLHF. The CDR3 DNA follows: TGTGCCAGCAGCTTAGCGCAGCCGGACAATAATTCACCCCTCCACTTT.